A single sample is the source of the 32 T cell receptor beta chains below, sequenced in a study of blood T cell repertoires in COVID-19. TCRdb's copy holds only in-frame clones and misses some; the assay was immunoSEQ multiplex PCR. The sample carries over 350,000 clones, around 89% recorded once. The sequencing sample was made of PBMCs or T cells enriched from blood (not recorded which). These receptors were collected from a woman aged 25 to 45 with acute COVID-19.

A word on this clone: The junction differs from germline at one of its ends, possibly a read error. The chain is built from TRBV7-9 and TRBJ2-7; 7 bases line up with TRBD1. This CDR3 has 11 residues. CDR1 and CDR2 from the germline V gene are SEHNR and FQNEAQ (reference sequence). The CDR3 bases are TGTGCCAGCACCTCGGGACAGCAACCAATCTTC. It codes for CASTSGQQPIF.

The rearrangement joins TRBV9 to TRBJ1-6, with TRBD1 identical over 9 bases. V gave up 4 bases and J gave up 5 bases; unmatched junction bases: 4. This CDR3 has 15 amino acids. Germline assignment: CDR1 SGDLS and CDR2 YYNGEE. Here the CDR3 reads CASSPWTGDNSPLHF. In DNA, the CDR3 is TGTGCCAGCAGCCCTTGGACAGGGGATAATTCACCCCTCCACTTT.

The J gene is TRBJ2-2, the V gene TRBV24-1; D possibly corresponds to TRBD2 (6 bases). Germline assignment: CDR1 KGHDR and CDR2 SFDVKD. The CDR3 runs 16 residues. Trimming pared 3 bases from V and 7 bases from J, leaving 17 bases between. The CDR3 sequence: CATSDQTTRGGGELFF. In DNA, the CDR3 is TGTGCCACCAGTGATCAGACTACACGGGGAGGCGGGGAGCTGTTTTTT.

This clone was picked up one time. The CDR3 DNA follows: TGTGCCAGCAGCTTAGGTGGACTAAGCAATGAGCAGTTCTTC. This codes for CASSLGGLSNEQFF. The V gene is TRBV11-3, the J gene TRBJ2-1, with D perhaps matching TRBD2 (6 bases). The CDR3 sequence is 14 residues long. The ends were cut back, 1 base at V and 6 bases at J, with 10 bases in the middle. CDR1 SGHNT and CDR2 YENEEA come from the germline V gene.

This rearrangement joins TRBV25-1 to TRBJ2-3; TRBD1 might be the D (5 bases). Per germline, CDR1 MGHDK and CDR2 SYGVNS. Trimming removed 6 bases from V and 5 bases from J, with 12 bases in between. The CDR3 contains 13 residues. The CDR3 DNA sequence: TGTGCCAGCAGGGGCGACCAGGGAGATACGCAGTATTTT. As protein: CASRGDQGDTQYF.

This clone was observed once. This chain joins TRBV6-6 and TRBJ1-6; TRBD1 aligns across 9 bases. There are 15 residues in the CDR3. The V segment lost 7 bases and the J segment 6 bases; nucleotides outside the gene matches: 7. Germline values: CDR1 MNHNY, CDR2 SVGAGI (reference sequence). The CDR3 loop reads CASTLDRGGNSPLHF. The DNA for the CDR3 is TGTGCCAGCACCCTGGACAGGGGAGGTAATTCACCCCTCCACTTT.

V usage is TRBV5-8 and J usage is TRBJ2-1; TRBD2 agrees at 8 bases. The V gene's germline CDR1 is SGHTS and CDR2 YDEGEE. The CDR3 is 15 residues long. Losses at the gene ends were 0 bases for V and 6 bases for J; bases not matched to a gene: 5. The CDR3 DNA is TGTGCCAGCAGCTTGGTAGCGGGGACGGTCAATGAGCAGTTCTTC. It yields the protein CASSLVAGTVNEQFF.

CDR3 sequence: CASSPWTGGEGEKLFF. The CDR3 DNA is TGTGCCAGCAGCCCATGGACAGGGGGCGAAGGTGAAAAACTGTTTTTT. V is TRBV7-2 and J is TRBJ1-4; 11 bases align to TRBD1. The CDR3 length is 16 residues. The ends lost 5 bases at V and 7 bases at J; junction bases unmatched: 9. Germline assignment: CDR1 SGHTA and CDR2 FQGNSA.

J is TRBJ1-5 and V is TRBV28; 9 nucleotides agree with TRBD1. The J segment lost 4 bases and the V segment lost 5 bases, leaving 12 bases of the junction unmatched. Germline CDR1 and CDR2: MDHEN and SYDVKM. The CDR3 extends over 17 amino acids. This chain's CDR3 is CASSPRPTQGANQPQHF. CDR3 DNA: TGTGCCAGCAGTCCACGACCTACACAGGGGGCAAATCAGCCCCAGCATTTT.

Regarding this clone: Other DNA sequences of this sample code for an identical CDR3. J is TRBJ2-7 and V is TRBV19; D perhaps matches TRBD2 (6 bases). Per the germline V gene, CDR1 is LNHDA and CDR2 is SQIVND (reference sequence). This CDR3 contains 13 residues. Deletions cut 3 bases from V and 4 bases from J, with 10 bases between. As DNA, the CDR3 is TGTGCCAGTAGTATCGAAGGAGGGTACGAGCAGTACTTC. This codes for CASSIEGGYEQYF. The whole variable domain, filled in from reference TRBV19 and TRBJ2-7, reads DGGITQSPKYLFRKEGQNVTLSCEQNLNHDAMYWYRQDPGQGLRLIYYSQIVNDFQKGDIAEGYSVSREKKESFPLTVTSAQKNPTAFYLCASSIEGGYEQYFGPGTRLTVT.

About this clone itself: The sample has other DNA sequences that encode this CDR3 too. The chain combines TRBV12-3 or TRBV12-4 with TRBJ2-2; possibly TRBD1 for D (5 bases). The V end lost 3 bases, the J end lost 5 bases, and 7 bases lay between the germline ends. This CDR3 comprises 13 residues. The CDR3, as DNA: TGTGCCAGCAGTTTCAGGGTTACCGGGGAGCTGTTTTTT. Its protein product is CASSFRVTGELFF.

The J gene is TRBJ1-2, the V gene TRBV13; TRBD1 matches at 8 bases. V shed 5 bases, J shed 0 bases, and the junction held 14 bases outside the gene matches. The germline V gene has CDR1 PRHDT and CDR2 FYEKMQ (reference sequence). This CDR3 is built from 18 residues. This CDR3 is CASSAEPGQALSNYGYTF. CDR3 DNA sequence: TGTGCCAGCAGCGCGGAACCGGGACAGGCCCTCTCTAACTATGGCTACACCTTC.

V is TRBV12-2 and J is TRBJ1-5. TRBV12-2 is a pseudogene locus. This CDR3 spans 17 amino acids. DNA of the CDR3: TGTGCAAGTCGCTTAGATCCGGGAGGGAAGGGCAATCAGCCCCAGCATTTT. As protein: CASRLDPGGKGNQPQHF.

The chain is built from TRBV9 and TRBJ2-1, with 8 bases identical to TRBD1. CDR1 is SGDLS, CDR2 YYNGEE, per germline. Germline trimming cut 4 bases from V and 5 bases from J; bases unmatched to any gene: 11. CDR3 length equals 16 residues. CDR3 loop: CASSPSEGTGDNEQFF. The CDR3 DNA reads as TGTGCCAGCAGCCCCAGCGAAGGGACAGGAGACAATGAGCAGTTCTTC.

V gene TRBV7-8 combines with J gene TRBJ1-1, with unresolved D. Germline V gene sequence: CDR1 SGHVS, CDR2 FQNEAQ. This CDR3 has 12 residues. V was shortened by 5 bases and J by 8 bases, with 12 bases between the two germline ends. In DNA, the CDR3 is TGTGCCAGCAGCCATAGCGTGGGAGAAGCTTTCTTT. It is translated as CASSHSVGEAFF.

The chain recombines TRBV12-3 or TRBV12-4 with TRBJ1-2; 8 nucleotides agree with TRBD1. This CDR3 has 12 residues. After removal of 7 bases from V and 6 bases from J, the junction contained 4 bases not matched to a gene. The CDR3 loop reads CASTDRGHGYTF. In DNA, the CDR3 is TGTGCCAGCACTGACAGGGGCCATGGCTACACCTTC.

The chain is built from TRBV7-9 and TRBJ1-3, with TRBD1 matching over 9 bases. The trim removed 3 bases at V and 2 bases at J, leaving 2 bases unmatched. The CDR3 contains 15 residues. Germline V gives CDR1 SEHNR, CDR2 FQNEAQ (reference sequence). For the CDR3, the DNA is TGTGCCAGCAGCTTCTGGGACAGGGCTGGAAACACCATATATTTT. It translates to CASSFWDRAGNTIYF.

V is TRBV5-1 and J is TRBJ2-1, with a weak D call TRBD2 (6 bases). This CDR3 contains 15 residues. Germline assignment: CDR1 SGHRS and CDR2 YFSETQ. The V end was cut by 0 bases, the J end by 1 base, with 8 bases between. The CDR3 region is CASSLDGGSYNEQFF. CDR3 DNA sequence: TGCGCCAGCAGCTTGGATGGGGGGTCCTACAATGAGCAGTTCTTC.

This clone was observed a single time. The rearrangement links TRBV5-1 to TRBJ2-1; D gene ambiguous. Deletions cut 0 bases from V and 7 bases from J, with 8 bases between. The CDR3 sequence is 13 residues long. The germline gives CDR1 SGHRS, CDR2 YFSETQ. The CDR3 region is CASSLVVRNEQFF. CDR3 nucleotides: TGCGCCAGCAGCTTGGTAGTCAGGAATGAGCAGTTCTTC.

The chain couples TRBV2 to TRBJ2-5; 9 positions agree with TRBD2. J was trimmed by 1 base and V by 3 bases; bases with no gene match: 3. The V gene's germline CDR1 is SNHLY and CDR2 FYNNEI. The CDR3 is made up of 15 amino acids. Here the CDR3 reads CASSEGAGGQETQYF. As DNA, the CDR3 is TGTGCCAGCAGTGAGGGAGCGGGGGGCCAAGAGACCCAGTACTTC.

The rearrangement uses TRBV24-1 and TRBJ2-2; the D gene is possibly TRBD2 (6 bases). Trimming took 1 base from V and 2 from J, leaving 13 bases between them. The CDR3 runs to 17 residues. CDR1 is KGHDR and CDR2 is SFDVKD in the germline V gene. CDR3 region: CATSDLASGLNTGELFF. The CDR3 nucleotides are TGTGCCACCAGTGATTTAGCGAGCGGACTAAACACCGGGGAGCTGTTTTTT.

Here the CDR3 DNA reads TGTGCCAGCAGTGATATCACTGAAGCTTTCTTT. It yields the protein CASSDITEAFF. This sequence joins TRBV25-1 and TRBJ1-1; the D is unclear. The V and J ends lost 3 bases and 4 bases respectively, with 3 bases between them. The CDR3 has 11 residues. Germline CDR1 MGHDK, CDR2 SYGVNS.

Of note for this clone: Other DNA sequences in this sample translate to the same CDR3. The chain links TRBV7-9 to TRBJ1-2; 11 nucleotides align to TRBD1. Trimming removed 5 bases from V and 2 bases from J; junction bases left unmatched: 4. Germline V gene lookup returns CDR1 SEHNR and CDR2 FQNEAQ (reference sequence). The CDR3 has 15 residues. Here the CDR3 DNA reads TGTGCCAGCAGCCCGGGACAGGGGGTGAACTATGGCTACACCTTC. Translating gives CASSPGQGVNYGYTF.

This chain connects TRBV19 to TRBJ1-2, with D unresolved. CDR1 and CDR2 (germline): LNHDA, SQIVND (reference sequence). This CDR3 is 15 amino acids long. V was clipped by 2 bases and J by 7 bases, with 17 bases between them. CDR3 nucleotide sequence: TGTGCCAGTAGTATATCTTTGCGGGGTAAAAGTGGCTACACCTTC. Protein sequence: CASSISLRGKSGYTF.

The rearrangement uses TRBV28 and TRBJ2-1, with TRBD1 identical over 8 bases. CDR3 length: 14 amino acids. After removal of 8 bases from V and 7 bases from J, the junction contained 10 bases not matched to a gene. Germline values: CDR1 MDHEN, CDR2 SYDVKM. The CDR3 here is CASLGAGGWNEQFF. The CDR3 DNA is TGTGCCAGCCTCGGGGCAGGGGGCTGGAATGAGCAGTTCTTC.

The chain joins TRBV7-3 to TRBJ2-3, with D perhaps matching TRBD1 (5 bases). The germline V gene encodes CDR1 SGHTA and CDR2 FQGTGA. The CDR3 covers 13 residues. The ends were cut back, 5 bases at V and 2 bases at J, with 8 bases in the middle. The CDR3 loop reads CASSPTATDTQYF. The CDR3 coding sequence is TGTGCCAGCAGCCCGACAGCCACAGATACGCAGTATTTT.

The chain has TRBV27 and TRBJ2-7, with TRBD1 as a possible D gene (5 bases). This CDR3 region has 13 residues. V was pared by 3 bases and J by 4 bases, with 10 bases between. CDR1 MNHEY and CDR2 SMNVEV come from the germline V gene (reference sequence). The chain's CDR3 is CASSFYTGYEQYF. DNA of the CDR3: TGTGCCAGCAGTTTTTACACAGGTTACGAGCAGTACTTC.

V usage is TRBV5-1 and J usage is TRBJ2-3; 7 positions agree with TRBD2. The CDR3 sequence is 15 residues long. Per the germline V gene, CDR1 is SGHRS and CDR2 is YFSETQ. V lost 0 bases to trimming and J lost 3 bases; unmatched junction nucleotides: 4. As DNA, the CDR3 is TGCGCCAGCAGCTTGGGCTGGGGGGGTACAGATACGCAGTATTTT. Translated, it gives CASSLGWGGTDTQYF.

The chain has TRBV19 and TRBJ2-2; 8 nucleotides align to TRBD1. Looked up from germline, CDR1 is LNHDA and CDR2 is SQIVND (reference sequence). The V gene end was trimmed by 6 bases and the J gene end by 6 bases; junction bases not matched to a gene: 12. This CDR3 contains 16 residues. CDR3 bases: TGTGCCAGTAGCGCACTGTTCAGGGGGCCGGCCGGGGAGCTGTTTTTT. Its translation is CASSALFRGPAGELFF.

The rearrangement links TRBV6-4 to TRBJ1-1, with TRBD1 matching 8 bases. Losses at the gene ends were 6 bases for V and 5 bases for J; bases not matched to a gene: 8. The CDR3 loop spans 14 amino acids. Germline V CDR1 and CDR2: MRHNA, SNTAGT. The CDR3 nucleotides read TGTGCCAGCAGGAAGACAGGGGAGAGGACTGAAGCTTTCTTT. It translates to CASRKTGERTEAFF.

This clone was observed once. The chain has TRBV27 and TRBJ2-6, with D hard to call. The CDR3 consists of 15 residues. Trimming pared 0 bases from V and 3 bases from J, leaving 6 bases between. Germline V CDR1 and CDR2: MNHEY, SMNVEV (reference sequence). The chain's CDR3 is CASSLSRFGANVLTF. CDR3 nucleotide sequence: TGTGCCAGCAGTTTATCACGGTTTGGGGCCAACGTCCTGACTTTC.

This clone was detected only a few times. The V and J genes are TRBV20-1 and TRBJ1-1; D remains ambiguous. The CDR3 contains 11 residues. Looked up from germline, CDR1 is DFQATT and CDR2 is SNEGSKA (reference sequence). Trimming left V 7 bases short and J 5 bases short, with 11 bases between. CDR3 amino acids: CSGGRSTEAFF. CDR3 nucleotide sequence: TGCAGTGGAGGCCGTTCTACTGAAGCTTTCTTT.